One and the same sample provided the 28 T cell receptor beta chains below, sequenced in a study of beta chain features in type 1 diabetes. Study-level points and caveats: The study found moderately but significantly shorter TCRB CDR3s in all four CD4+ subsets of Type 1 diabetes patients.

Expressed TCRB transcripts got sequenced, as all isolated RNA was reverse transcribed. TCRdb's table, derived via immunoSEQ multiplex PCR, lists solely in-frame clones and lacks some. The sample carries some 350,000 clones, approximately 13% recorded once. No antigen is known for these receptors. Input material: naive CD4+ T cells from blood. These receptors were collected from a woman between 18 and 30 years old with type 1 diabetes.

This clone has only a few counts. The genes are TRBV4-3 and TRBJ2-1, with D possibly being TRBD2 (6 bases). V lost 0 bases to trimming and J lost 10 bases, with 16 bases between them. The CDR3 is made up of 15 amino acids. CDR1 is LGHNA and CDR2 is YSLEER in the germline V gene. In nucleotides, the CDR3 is TGCGCCAGCAGCCAAGATCCGGGGTCGGGACTCGAGCAGTTCTTC. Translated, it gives CASSQDPGSGLEQFF.

CDR3 in amino acids: CARKGTSYEQFF. The CDR3, as DNA: TGTGCCAGGAAGGGGACTTCCTATGAGCAGTTCTTC. The chain joins TRBV28 to TRBJ2-1, with D maybe TRBD2 (6 bases). The CDR3 has 12 amino acids. Trimming took 9 bases from V and 8 from J, leaving 14 bases between them. From germline, CDR1 is MDHEN and CDR2 SYDVKM. Variable domain in full (rest from reference TRBV28 and TRBJ2-1): DVKVTQSSRYLVKRTGEKVFLECVQDMDHENMFWYRQDPGLGLRLIYFSYDVKMKEKGDIPEGYSVSREKKERFSLILESASTNQTSMYLCARKGTSYEQFFGPGTRLTVL.

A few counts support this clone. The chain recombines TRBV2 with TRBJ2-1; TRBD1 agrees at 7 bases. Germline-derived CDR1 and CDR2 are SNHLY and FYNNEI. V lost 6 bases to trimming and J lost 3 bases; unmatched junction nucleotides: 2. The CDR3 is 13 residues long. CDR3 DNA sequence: TGTGCCAGCAGACAGGGGTACTACAATGAGCAGTTCTTC. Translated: CASRQGYYNEQFF.

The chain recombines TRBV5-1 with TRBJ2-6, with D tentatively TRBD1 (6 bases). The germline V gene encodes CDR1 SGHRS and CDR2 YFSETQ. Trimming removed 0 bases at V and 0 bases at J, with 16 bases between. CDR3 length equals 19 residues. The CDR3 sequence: CASSLEGPGAYSGANVLTF. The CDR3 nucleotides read TGCGCCAGCAGCTTGGAGGGGCCAGGGGCGTACTCTGGGGCCAACGTCCTGACTTTC.

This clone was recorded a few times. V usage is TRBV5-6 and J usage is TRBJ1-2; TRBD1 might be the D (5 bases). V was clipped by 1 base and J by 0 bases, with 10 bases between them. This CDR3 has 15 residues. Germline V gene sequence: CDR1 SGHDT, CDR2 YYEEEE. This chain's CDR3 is CASSLRGTANYGYTF. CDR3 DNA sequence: TGTGCCAGCAGCTTGAGGGGAACAGCTAACTATGGCTACACCTTC.

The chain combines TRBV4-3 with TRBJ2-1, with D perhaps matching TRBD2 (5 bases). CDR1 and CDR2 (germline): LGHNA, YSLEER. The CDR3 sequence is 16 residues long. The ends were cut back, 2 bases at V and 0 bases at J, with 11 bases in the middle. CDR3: CASSQQLGSSYNEQFF. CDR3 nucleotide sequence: TGCGCCAGCAGCCAACAACTAGGAAGCTCCTACAATGAGCAGTTCTTC.

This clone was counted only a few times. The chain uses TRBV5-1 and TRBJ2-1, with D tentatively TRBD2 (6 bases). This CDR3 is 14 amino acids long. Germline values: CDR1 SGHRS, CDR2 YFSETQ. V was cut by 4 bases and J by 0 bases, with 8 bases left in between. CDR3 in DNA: TGCGCCAGCAGCCCAGCGGGCTCCTACAATGAGCAGTTCTTC. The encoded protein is CASSPAGSYNEQFF. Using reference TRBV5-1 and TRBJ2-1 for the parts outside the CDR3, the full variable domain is KAGVTQTPRYLIKTRGQQVTLSCSPISGHRSVSWYQQTPGQGLQFLFEYFSETQRNKGNFPGRFSGRQFSNSRSEMNVSTLELGDSALYLCASSPAGSYNEQFFGPGTRLTVL.

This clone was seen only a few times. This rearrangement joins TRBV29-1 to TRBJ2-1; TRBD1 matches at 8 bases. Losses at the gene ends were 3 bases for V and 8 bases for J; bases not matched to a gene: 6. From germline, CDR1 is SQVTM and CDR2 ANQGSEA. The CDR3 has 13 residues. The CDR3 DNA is TGCAGCGTTGACGGGCAGGGGGCGGATGAGCAGTTCTTC. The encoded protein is CSVDGQGADEQFF.

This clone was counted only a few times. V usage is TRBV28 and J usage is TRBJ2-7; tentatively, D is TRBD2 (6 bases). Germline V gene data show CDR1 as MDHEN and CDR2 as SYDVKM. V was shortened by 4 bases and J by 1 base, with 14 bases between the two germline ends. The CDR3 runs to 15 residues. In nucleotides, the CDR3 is TGTGCCAGCAGTTCCGGGAGCGCTTATTCCTACGAGCAGTACTTC. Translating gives CASSSGSAYSYEQYF.

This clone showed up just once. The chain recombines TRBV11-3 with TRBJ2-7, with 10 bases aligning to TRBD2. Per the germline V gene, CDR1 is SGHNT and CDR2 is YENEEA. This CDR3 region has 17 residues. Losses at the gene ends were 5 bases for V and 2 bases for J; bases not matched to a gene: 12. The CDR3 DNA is TGTGCCAGCAGCCTTTACCAAGGGCTAGCGGGGGCCTACGAGCAGTACGTC. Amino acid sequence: CASSLYQGLAGAYEQYV.

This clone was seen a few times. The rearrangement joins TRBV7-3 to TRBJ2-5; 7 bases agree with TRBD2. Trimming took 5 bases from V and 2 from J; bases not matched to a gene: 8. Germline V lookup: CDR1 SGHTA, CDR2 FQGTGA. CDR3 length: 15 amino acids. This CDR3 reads CASSPAVRGQETQYF. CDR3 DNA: TGTGCCAGCAGCCCAGCGGTGCGGGGGCAAGAGACCCAGTACTTC.

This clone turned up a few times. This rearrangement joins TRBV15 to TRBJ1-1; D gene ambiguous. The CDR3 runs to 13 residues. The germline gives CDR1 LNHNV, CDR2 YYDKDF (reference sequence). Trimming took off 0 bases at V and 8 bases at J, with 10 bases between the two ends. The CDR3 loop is CATSRDRAGEAFF. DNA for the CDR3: TGTGCCACCAGCAGAGATCGGGCGGGGGAAGCTTTCTTT.

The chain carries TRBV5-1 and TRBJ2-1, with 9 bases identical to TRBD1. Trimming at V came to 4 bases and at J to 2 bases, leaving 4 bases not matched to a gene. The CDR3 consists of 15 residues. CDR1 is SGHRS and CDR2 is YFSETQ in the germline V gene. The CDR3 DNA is TGCGCCAGCAGCGCCCGGGACAGGGCCTACAATGAGCAGTTCTTC. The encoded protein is CASSARDRAYNEQFF. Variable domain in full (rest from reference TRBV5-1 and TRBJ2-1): KAGVTQTPRYLIKTRGQQVTLSCSPISGHRSVSWYQQTPGQGLQFLFEYFSETQRNKGNFPGRFSGRQFSNSRSEMNVSTLELGDSALYLCASSARDRAYNEQFFGPGTRLTVL.

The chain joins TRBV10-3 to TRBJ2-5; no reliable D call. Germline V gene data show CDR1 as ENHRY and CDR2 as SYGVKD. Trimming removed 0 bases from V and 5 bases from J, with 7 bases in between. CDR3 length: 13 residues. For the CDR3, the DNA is TGTGCCATCAGTGAGTCGAGGTGGGAGACCCAGTACTTC. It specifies CAISESRWETQYF.

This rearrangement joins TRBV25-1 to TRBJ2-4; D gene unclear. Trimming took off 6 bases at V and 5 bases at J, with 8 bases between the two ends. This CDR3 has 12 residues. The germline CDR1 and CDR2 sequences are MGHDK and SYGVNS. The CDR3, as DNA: TGTGCCAGCAGAACAGTTCAAAACATTCAGTACTTC. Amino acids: CASRTVQNIQYF.

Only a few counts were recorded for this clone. In DNA form, the CDR3 reads TGTGCCAGCCTGGTAGGGGAACTTAGCACAGATACGCAGTATTTT. Protein sequence: CASLVGELSTDTQYF. The chain links TRBV2 to TRBJ2-3; the D gene is possibly TRBD1 (5 bases). The CDR3 runs 15 residues. Germline V gene data show CDR1 as SNHLY and CDR2 as FYNNEI. Trimming removed 8 bases at V and 0 bases at J, with 15 bases between.

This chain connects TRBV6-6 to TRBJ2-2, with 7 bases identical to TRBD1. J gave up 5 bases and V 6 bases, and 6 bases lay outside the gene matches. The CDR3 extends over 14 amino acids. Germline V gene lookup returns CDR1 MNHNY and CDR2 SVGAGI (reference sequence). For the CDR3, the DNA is TGTGCCAGCAGCCTCACAGGGGAGACCGGGGAGCTGTTTTTT. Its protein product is CASSLTGETGELFF.

CDR3 in amino acids: CASSKVSGAVYEQYV. The CDR3 bases are TGTGCCAGCAGCAAAGTAAGCGGGGCGGTCTACGAGCAGTACGTC. The chain is built from TRBV21-1 and TRBJ2-7; no DNA check was done on the table's D call, TRBD2. TRBV21-1 is recorded as a pseudogene. This CDR3 spans 15 amino acids.

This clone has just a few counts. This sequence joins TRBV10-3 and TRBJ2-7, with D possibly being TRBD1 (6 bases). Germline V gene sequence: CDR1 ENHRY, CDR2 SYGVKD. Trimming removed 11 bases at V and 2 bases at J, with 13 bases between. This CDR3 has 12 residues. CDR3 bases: TGTGCCTGCAGGGGCGATACCTACGAGCAGTACGTC. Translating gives CACRGDTYEQYV.

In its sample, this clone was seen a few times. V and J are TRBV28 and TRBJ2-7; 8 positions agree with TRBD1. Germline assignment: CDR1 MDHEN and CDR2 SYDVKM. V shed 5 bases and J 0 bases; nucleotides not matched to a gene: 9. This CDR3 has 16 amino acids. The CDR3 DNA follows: TGTGCCAGCAGTCACCCACGGGACAGGAGCTCCTACGAGCAGTACTTC. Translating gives CASSHPRDRSSYEQYF.

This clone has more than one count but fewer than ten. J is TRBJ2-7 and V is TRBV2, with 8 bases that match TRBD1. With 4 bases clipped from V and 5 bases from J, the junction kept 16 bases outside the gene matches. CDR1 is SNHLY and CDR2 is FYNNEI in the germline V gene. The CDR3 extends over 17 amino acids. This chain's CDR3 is CASSVFRSTGGGNEQYF. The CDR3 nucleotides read TGTGCCAGCAGTGTGTTTCGCTCAACAGGGGGAGGCAACGAGCAGTACTTC. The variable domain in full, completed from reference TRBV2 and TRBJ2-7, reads EPEVTQTPSHQVTQMGQEVILRCVPISNHLYFYWYRQILGQKVEFLVSFYNNEISEKSEIFDDQFSVERPDGSNFTLKIRSTKLEDSAMYFCASSVFRSTGGGNEQYFGPGTRLTVT.

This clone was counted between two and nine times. The CDR3 DNA sequence: TGTGCCAGCAGTTCCAGGACAGGGGTGAACACTGAAGCTTTCTTT. This encodes CASSSRTGVNTEAFF. The V gene is TRBV27, the J gene TRBJ1-1; 9 nucleotides agree with TRBD1. The junction had 3 bases not matched to a gene; V was cut back by 4 bases and J by 0 bases. The CDR3 has 15 residues. The germline V gene encodes CDR1 MNHEY and CDR2 SMNVEV (reference sequence).

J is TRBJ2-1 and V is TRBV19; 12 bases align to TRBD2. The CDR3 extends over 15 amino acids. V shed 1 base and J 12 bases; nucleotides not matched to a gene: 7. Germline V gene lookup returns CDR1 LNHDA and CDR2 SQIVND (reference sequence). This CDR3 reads CASSIGLAGGVWQFF. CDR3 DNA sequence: TGTGCCAGTAGTATAGGCCTAGCGGGGGGGGTATGGCAGTTCTTC.

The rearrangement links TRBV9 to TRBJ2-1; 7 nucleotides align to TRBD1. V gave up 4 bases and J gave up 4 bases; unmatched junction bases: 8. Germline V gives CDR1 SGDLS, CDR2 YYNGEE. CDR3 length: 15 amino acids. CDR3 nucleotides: TGTGCCAGCAGCCCGAGGGGACAGCCTTACAATGAGCAGTTCTTC. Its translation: CASSPRGQPYNEQFF.

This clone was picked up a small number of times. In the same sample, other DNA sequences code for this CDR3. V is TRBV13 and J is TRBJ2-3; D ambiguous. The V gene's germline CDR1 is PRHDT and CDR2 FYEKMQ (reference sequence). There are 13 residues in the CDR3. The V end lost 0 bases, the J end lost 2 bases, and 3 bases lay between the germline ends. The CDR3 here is CASSLGYTDTQYF. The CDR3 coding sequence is TGTGCCAGCAGCTTAGGATACACAGATACGCAGTATTTT.

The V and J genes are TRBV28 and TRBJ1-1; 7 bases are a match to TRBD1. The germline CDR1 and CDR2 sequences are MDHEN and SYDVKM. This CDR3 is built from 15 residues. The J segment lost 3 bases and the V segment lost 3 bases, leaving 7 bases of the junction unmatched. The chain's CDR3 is CASSLSTGAYTEAFF. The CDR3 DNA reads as TGTGCCAGCAGTTTGTCCACAGGGGCTTACACTGAAGCTTTCTTT. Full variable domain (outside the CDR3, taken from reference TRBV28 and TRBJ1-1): DVKVTQSSRYLVKRTGEKVFLECVQDMDHENMFWYRQDPGLGLRLIYFSYDVKMKEKGDIPEGYSVSREKKERFSLILESASTNQTSMYLCASSLSTGAYTEAFFGQGTRLTVV.

DNA for the CDR3: TGCGCCAGCAGCCAACCAAGACAGCGGGAGGGAACTTTCTTT. As protein: CASSQPRQREGTFF. This rearrangement joins TRBV4-3 to TRBJ1-1, with D perhaps matching TRBD1 (5 bases). Germline-derived CDR1 and CDR2 are LGHNA and YSLEER. Trimming removed 2 bases at V and 12 bases at J, with 19 bases between. The CDR3 is 14 residues long.

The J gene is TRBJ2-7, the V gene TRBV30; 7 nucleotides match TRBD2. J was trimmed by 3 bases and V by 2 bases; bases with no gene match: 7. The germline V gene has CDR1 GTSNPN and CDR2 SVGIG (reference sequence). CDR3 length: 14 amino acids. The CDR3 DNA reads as TGTGCCTGGAGTCCCAGCGGGAAGGTCTACGAGCAGTACTTC. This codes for CAWSPSGKVYEQYF.